These 17 T cell receptor beta chains originate from one sample sequenced in a study of metastatic and nonmetastatic thyroid tumors. Not a single patient had been given any form of treatment at any point before undergoing thyroid surgery. TCRdb redid the clone calls on the PCR reads using MiXCR. The sample includes approximately 29,000 clones, approximately 17% seen only once; the top ten take roughly 4%. What was sequenced was blood. The origin of the receptors is a female donor with papillary thyroid cancer or a benign thyroid nodule (not recorded which). Some clones in this sample may be carry-over from other donors' samples.

In regard to this clone: Compared with germline, one end of the junction differs, possibly owing to a read error. The chain is built from TRBV3-1 and TRBJ2-7; 8 bases map to TRBD2. Germline CDR1 is LGHDT and CDR2 is YNNKEL (reference sequence). The CDR3 has 16 amino acids. The CDR3 DNA reads TGTTCCAGCAGCCACCCCGGGGCGGGAGGTTCTTACGAGCAGTACTTC. It codes for CSSSHPGAGGSYEQYF.

This clone was seen a few times. One junction end disagrees with the germline gene, perhaps due to a read error. This rearrangement joins TRBV6-1 to TRBJ2-1, with no clear D. The germline V gene encodes CDR1 MNHNS and CDR2 SASEGT. This CDR3 has 13 residues. CDR3 sequence reads: CASRRIHSDEHFF. CDR3 DNA sequence: TGTGCCAGCAGACGAATCCACAGTGATGAGCATTTCTTC.

This clone was detected many times. Other DNA sequences in the same sample also yield this CDR3. CDR3 in DNA: TGTGCCAGCAGCCAAGATGGGGGGCTTGGGGATACGCAGTATTTT. It is translated as CASSQDGGLGDTQYF. The V call is TRBV3-1, the J call TRBJ2-3; TRBD1 or TRBD2 may be the D gene (6 bases each). The germline V and J ends were trimmed by 0 bases and 6 bases, with 13 bases remaining between them. Germline loops: CDR1 LGHDT, CDR2 YNNKEL (reference sequence). This CDR3 region has 15 residues.

This clone was recorded at least ten times. The chain combines TRBV9 with TRBJ2-7, with TRBD2 matching over 11 bases. The CDR3 length is 14 residues. The V gene end was trimmed by 7 bases and the J gene end by 5 bases; junction bases not matched to a gene: 8. The V gene's germline CDR1 is SGDLS and CDR2 YYNGEE. The CDR3 loop reads CASSKGLAVHEQYF. DNA for the CDR3: TGTGCCAGCTCGAAGGGACTAGCGGTTCACGAGCAGTACTTC. The entire variable domain, with the rest obtained from reference TRBV9 and TRBJ2-7, is as follows: DSGVTQTPKHLITATGQRVTLRCSPRSGDLSVYWYQQSLDQGLQFLIQYYNGEERAKGNILERFSAQQFPDLHSELNLSSLELGDSALYFCASSKGLAVHEQYFGPGTRLTVT.

This clone was observed many times. V usage is TRBV5-1 and J usage is TRBJ2-7; perhaps TRBD1 as D (6 bases). Germline assignment: CDR1 SGHRS and CDR2 YFSETQ. The CDR3 has 13 residues. Trimming stripped 4 bases from V and 3 bases from J, with 11 bases between. DNA of the CDR3: TGCGCCAGCAGCGAGGACAGTCACTACGAGCAGTACTTC. Amino acid sequence: CASSEDSHYEQYF.

This clone appeared a few times. V usage is TRBV18 and J usage is TRBJ1-2, with TRBD1 matching over 7 bases. With 4 bases clipped from V and 8 bases from J, the junction kept 7 bases outside the gene matches. The CDR3 length is 13 residues. Germline V gene sequence: CDR1 KGHSH, CDR2 LQKENI. Here the CDR3 reads CASSLQGSDGYTF. For the CDR3, the DNA is TGTGCCAGCTCACTACAGGGGTCGGACGGCTACACCTTC. The full variable domain, with the rest looked up from reference TRBV18 and TRBJ1-2, is NAGVMQNPRHLVRRRGQEARLRCSPMKGHSHVYWYRQLPEEGLKFMVYLQKENIIDESGMPKERFSAEFPKEGPSILRIQQVVRGDSAAYFCASSLQGSDGYTFGSGTRLTVV.

In this sample, this clone turned up many times. This sequence joins TRBV13 and TRBJ2-3, with D perhaps TRBD2 (6 bases). The germline CDR1 and CDR2 sequences are PRHDT and FYEKMQ (reference sequence). The CDR3 length is 19 residues. Trimming took off 4 bases at V and 0 bases at J, with 23 bases between the two ends. CDR3 DNA: TGTGCCAGCAGCTCATCCGGGCTAGCGCCTAGACCTAGCACAGATACGCAGTATTTT. Its translation: CASSSSGLAPRPSTDTQYF.

This clone has a count of ten or more. The sample holds other DNA sequences that translate to the same CDR3. The chain has TRBV6-1 and TRBJ2-7; D gene uncertain. This CDR3 is built from 15 residues. V lost 3 bases and J 2 bases, leaving 14 bases between the germline ends. The germline V gene encodes CDR1 MNHNS and CDR2 SASEGT. The CDR3 sequence is CASSDGKQRTYEQYF. The CDR3 DNA reads as TGTGCCAGCAGTGACGGAAAGCAGAGAACCTACGAGCAGTACTTC.

This clone was counted ten times or more. This clone may be a read error of a much larger clone one base away. The sample carries other DNA sequences with the same CDR3. The chain couples TRBV7-9 to TRBJ2-7, with a weak D call TRBD1 (6 bases). V was trimmed by 10 bases and J by 0 bases, leaving 19 bases between them. Germline V gene data show CDR1 as SEHNR and CDR2 as FQNEAQ (reference sequence). The CDR3 runs to 15 residues. The CDR3 region has the DNA TGTGCCACCAAACCCCCGGACAGTCTCTCCTACGAGCAGTACTTC. Protein sequence: CATKPPDSLSYEQYF.

In its sample, this clone was seen many times. The CDR3 nucleotides read TGTGCCAGCAGCTTAGATGTGGGGTCGAGCACCGGGGAGCTGTTTTTT. Translated, it gives CASSLDVGSSTGELFF. The chain joins TRBV11-1 to TRBJ2-2; D is unclear. The V end was cut by 1 base, the J end by 4 bases, with 13 bases between. The CDR3 consists of 16 residues. Germline lookup yields CDR1 SGHAT and CDR2 FQDESV (reference sequence).

This clone was detected only a few times. The chain uses TRBV5-1 and TRBJ2-5; D gene uncertain. The germline V and J ends were trimmed by 6 bases and 3 bases, with 21 bases remaining between them. Germline loops: CDR1 SGHRS, CDR2 YFSETQ. This CDR3 is 16 amino acids long. CDR3 bases: TGCGCCAGCAAACGAAAGGGCGACGGGTTGGAAGAGACCCAGTACTTC. Protein product: CASKRKGDGLEETQYF.

In this sample, this clone turned up a few times. This may be a read error: a much more frequent sequence differs by one nucleotide. Without the conserved terminal phenylalanine or tryptophan, this CDR3 likely stems from a read error. CDR3 sequence (DNA): TGTGCCATCAGTTATAGGGCGGGAGGTAGGAATACGCAGTATCTT. Protein product: CAISYRAGGRNTQYL. V is TRBV10-3 and J is TRBJ2-3, with TRBD2 identical over 8 bases. This CDR3 has 15 residues. The V segment lost 5 bases and the J segment 7 bases; nucleotides outside the gene matches: 11. In germline, CDR1 is ENHRY, CDR2 SYGVKD.

This clone was seen ten or more times. The chain couples TRBV13 to TRBJ2-2; 7 bases match TRBD1. Per the germline V gene, CDR1 is PRHDT and CDR2 is FYEKMQ (reference sequence). The CDR3 is 16 amino acids. The trim removed 0 bases at V and 8 bases at J, leaving 9 bases unmatched. The CDR3 spells CASSLGGDRDQGELFF. In DNA, the CDR3 is TGTGCCAGCAGCTTAGGCGGTGACAGGGACCAAGGGGAGCTGTTTTTT.

This clone was counted only a few times. This sequence may be a read error, since a much larger clone differs from it by one base. This CDR3 fails to terminate in the conserved phenylalanine or tryptophan, so it likely reflects a read error. The chain employs TRBV9 and TRBJ2-5; either TRBD1 or TRBD2 may supply D (8 bases each). The V end was cut by 2 bases, the J end by 3 bases, with 17 bases between. Germline CDR1 reads SGDLS; CDR2 reads YYNGEE. The CDR3 covers 16 residues. CDR3 sequence: CASSVSGGTGEETQYL. CDR3 nucleotide sequence: TGTGCCAGCAGCGTGTCGGGGGGGACAGGCGAAGAGACCCAGTACCTC.

This clone appeared many times. The CDR3 DNA is TGCGCCAGCAGCCGAACGGGGGGGGATACGCAGTATTTT. Translation: CASSRTGGDTQYF. The genes are TRBV4-1 and TRBJ2-3; 8 positions match TRBD2. This CDR3 has 13 amino acids. V shed 4 bases, J shed 6 bases, and the junction held 3 bases outside the gene matches. CDR1 and CDR2 (germline): MGHRA, YSYEKL.

This clone has ten or more counts. The chain has TRBV6-1 and TRBJ1-2; TRBD1 might be the D (5 bases). V was clipped by 0 bases and J by 14 bases, with 16 bases between them. This CDR3 has 13 residues. The germline gives CDR1 MNHNS, CDR2 SASEGT. CDR3 in amino acids: CASSEASTVGQTF. The DNA of the CDR3 is TGTGCCAGCAGTGAAGCGTCGACAGTGGGGCAAACCTTC.

This clone has a handful of counts. This chain uses TRBV29-1 with TRBJ1-2; 9 bases line up with TRBD1. V shed 4 bases, J shed 8 bases, and the junction held 17 bases outside the gene matches. This CDR3 spans 16 amino acids. Per germline, CDR1 SQVTM and CDR2 ANQGSEA. In nucleotides, the CDR3 is TGCAGCGTTGTCCCCCCGAGGACAGGGGCGCAGGGCGGCTACACCTTC. Protein product: CSVVPPRTGAQGGYTF. Supplemented by reference TRBV29-1 and TRBJ1-2, the full variable domain reads SAVISQKPSRDICQRGTSLTIQCQVDSQVTMMFWYRQQPGQSLTLIATANQGSEATYESGFVIDKFPISRPNLTFSTLTVSNMSPEDSSIYLCSVVPPRTGAQGGYTFGSGTRLTVV.